The rows below give T cell receptor beta chains drawn from one sample of a study of shared clonotypes between healthy human individuals. Profiling relied on immunoSEQ multiplex PCR, and the TCRdb table lists in-frame clones only, not all of them. Among about 1 million clones listed, under 80% were seen once. Sequencing used memory CD4+ T cells sorted from blood. These receptors all come from a man aged 18 to 30 in good health. Each CDR3 is given with its conserved first and last residue. A D gene is named only where the DNA matches it firmly. Expanded clones are given a class, and other clones once, few, many or no size at all.

abundance,v_gene,j_gene,d_gene,CDR3aa,CDR3nt
-,TRBV6-5,TRBJ1-3,-,CASGISVNTIYF,TGTGCCAGCGGAATAAGTGTAAACACCATATATTTT
-,TRBV7-2,TRBJ2-2,-,CASSLDGLPNTGELFF,TGTGCCAGCAGCTTAGATGGACTACCGAACACCGGGGAGCTGTTTTTT
few,TRBV14,TRBJ2-7,-,CASSPQGGAYEQYF,TGTGCCAGCAGCCCGCAGGGGGGGGCCTACGAGCAGTACTTC
-,TRBV11-3,TRBJ2-5,-,CASSLAFGLQETQYF,TGTGCCAGCAGCTTAGCGTTCGGCCTCCAAGAGACCCAGTACTTC
-,TRBV19,TRBJ1-1,-,CASSIPPGSLIGTEAFF,TGTGCCAGTAGTATTCCCCCCGGCAGCCTAATAGGCACTGAAGCTTTCTTT
-,TRBV29-1,TRBJ1-5,-,CSVNRHSNQPQHF,TGCAGCGTTAACCGACATAGCAATCAGCCCCAGCATTTT
-,TRBV7-9,TRBJ2-2,TRBD2,CASSRVSGTNTGELFF,TGTGCCAGCAGCCGCGTTAGCGGGACAAACACCGGGGAGCTGTTTTTT
-,TRBV5-1,TRBJ1-6,-,CASSLAGVAYNSPLHF,TGCGCCAGCAGCTTGGCAGGGGTGGCCTATAATTCACCCCTCCACTTT
-,TRBV5-6,TRBJ1-5,-,CASTWGGQGNQPQHF,TGTGCCAGCACCTGGGGGGGCCAGGGCAATCAGCCCCAGCATTTT
-,TRBV5-4,TRBJ2-3,TRBD2,CASSSTSGRYTDTQYF,TGTGCCAGCAGCTCGACTAGCGGGCGATACACAGATACGCAGTATTTT
-,TRBV10-3,TRBJ1-2,TRBD1,CAISDRAQGQDGYTF,TGTGCCATCAGTGACCGCGCACAGGGGCAGGATGGCTACACCTTC
-,TRBV7-2,TRBJ1-5,-,CASRIPGSNQPQHF,TGTGCCAGCAGGATCCCGGGTAGCAATCAGCCCCAGCATTTT
-,TRBV30,TRBJ1-4,-,CAWRDTATNEKLFF,TGTGCCTGGCGGGACACTGCAACTAATGAAAAACTGTTTTTT
few,TRBV6-5,TRBJ1-2,-,CASSYSLKGSYGYTF,TGTGCCAGCAGTTACTCCTTGAAGGGTAGCTATGGCTACACCTTC
-,TRBV7-2,TRBJ2-7,-,CASSPVRGSLYEQYF,TGTGCCAGCAGCCCAGTACGGGGGTCCCTCTACGAGCAGTACTTC
-,TRBV29-1,TRBJ2-7,-,CYKGEQYF,TGCTATAAAGGCGAGCAGTACTTC
-,TRBV11-1,TRBJ2-3,TRBD2,CASSLGLAGTTDTQYF,TGTGCCAGCAGCTTGGGACTAGCGGGCACCACAGATACGCAGTATTTT